The 23 T cell receptor beta chains below come from one sample, sequenced in a study of blood T cell repertoires in COVID-19. Sequencing used immunoSEQ multiplex PCR; TCRdb keeps in-frame clones, though not all of them. The sample includes approximately 230,000 clones, 70% to 90% of them seen just once. Sequences were obtained from peripheral blood. These receptors originate from a man older than 75 with acute or convalescent COVID-19.

The chain employs TRBV27 and TRBJ2-7; TRBD2 aligns across 9 bases. Germline V gene sequence: CDR1 MNHEY, CDR2 SMNVEV (reference sequence). V lost 5 bases and J lost 1; bases outside the gene matches: 3. The CDR3 loop spans 14 amino acids. The CDR3 loop reads CASSPTSGSYEQYF. The CDR3 nucleotides are TGTGCCAGCAGTCCGACTAGCGGATCCTACGAGCAGTACTTC.

The genes are TRBV29-1 and TRBJ2-1; tentative D call: TRBD1 (5 bases). V dropped 4 bases and J dropped 5 bases, with 12 bases sitting between them. The CDR3 is 13 residues long. CDR1 is SQVTM and CDR2 is ANQGSEA in the germline V gene. The CDR3 coding sequence is TGCAGCGTTGCACAGGCCATTAACAATGAGCAGTTCTTC. This encodes CSVAQAINNEQFF.

The V call is TRBV2, the J call TRBJ1-5; TRBD1 matches at 8 bases. V was clipped by 7 bases and J by 5 bases; unmatched bases: 7. CDR1 SNHLY and CDR2 FYNNEI come from the germline V gene. This CDR3 spans 14 amino acids. CDR3 sequence reads: CASTGTGPHQPQHF. In nucleotides, the CDR3 is TGTGCCAGCACCGGGACAGGTCCTCATCAGCCCCAGCATTTT.

This clone was observed once. J is TRBJ1-1 and V is TRBV14; D gene unclear. The CDR3 covers 14 residues. Trimming removed 0 bases from V and 5 bases from J, with 10 bases in between. Germline CDR1 and CDR2: SGHDN and FVKESK. Here the CDR3 DNA reads TGTGCCAGCAGCCAAGACCTAGGAGGGACTGAAGCTTTCTTT. The encoded protein is CASSQDLGGTEAFF.

The chain carries TRBV5-4 and TRBJ2-1; 9 bases are a match to TRBD2. The CDR3 is 15 amino acids. Germline V lookup: CDR1 SGHNT, CDR2 YYREEE (reference sequence). The J segment lost 4 bases and the V segment lost 1 base, leaving 3 bases of the junction unmatched. The CDR3 DNA reads as TGTGCCAGCAGCTTGAGACTAGCGGATTACAATGAGCAGTTCTTC. It encodes CASSLRLADYNEQFF. Full variable domain (remainder filled in from reference TRBV5-4 and TRBJ2-1): ETGVTQSPTHLIKTRGQQVTLRCSSQSGHNTVSWYQQALGQGPQFIFQYYREEENGRGNFPPRFSGLQFPNYSSELNVNALELDDSALYLCASSLRLADYNEQFFGPGTRLTVL.

The chain couples TRBV15 to TRBJ2-5; 9 positions agree with TRBD2. Germline CDR1 and CDR2: LNHNV and YYDKDF (reference sequence). The CDR3 is 19 amino acids. The V and J ends lost 1 base and 0 bases, in that order; junction bases with no gene match: 12. CDR3 amino acids: CATSRVESETSGNQETQYF. The CDR3 nucleotides are TGTGCCACCAGCAGAGTAGAAAGTGAGACTAGCGGAAACCAAGAGACCCAGTACTTC.

The chain uses TRBV7-2 and TRBJ2-3; 7 bases line up with TRBD1. The CDR3 sequence is 13 residues long. Losses at the gene ends were 6 bases for V and 2 bases for J; bases not matched to a gene: 2. Germline V gene data show CDR1 as SGHTA and CDR2 as FQGNSA. The CDR3 reads CASSRGLTDTQYF. The CDR3 bases are TGTGCCAGCAGTAGGGGGCTCACAGATACGCAGTATTTT.

This clone was seen a handful of times. The chain recombines TRBV15 with TRBJ1-4; D unclear. The CDR3 has 15 amino acids. CDR1 is LNHNV, CDR2 YYDKDF, per germline (reference sequence). The V end lost 0 bases, the J end lost 0 bases, and 5 bases lay between the germline ends. The CDR3 spells CATSRDPATNEKLFF. The CDR3, as DNA: TGTGCCACCAGCAGAGATCCGGCAACTAATGAAAAACTGTTTTTT.

The rearrangement joins TRBV6-2 or TRBV6-3 to TRBJ2-7, with 8 bases fitting TRBD1. The germline V gene has CDR1 MNHEY and CDR2 SVGEGT. The CDR3 runs to 13 residues. With 6 bases clipped from V and 5 bases from J, the junction kept 6 bases outside the gene matches. CDR3 region: CASSRDRRDEQYF. The CDR3 region has the DNA TGTGCCAGCAGCAGGGACAGGCGGGACGAGCAGTACTTC.

V usage is TRBV4-1 and J usage is TRBJ2-7, with 12 bases matching TRBD1. The CDR3 has 17 amino acids. The germline V gene encodes CDR1 MGHRA and CDR2 YSYEKL. The junction had 6 bases not matched to a gene; V was cut back by 1 base and J by 2 bases. CDR3 DNA sequence: TGCGCCAGCAGCCAAGGATGGGGGACAGGGGGCGCCTACGAGCAGTACTTC. Translated, it gives CASSQGWGTGGAYEQYF.

The rearrangement links TRBV7-9 to TRBJ2-7; no firm D call. In germline, CDR1 is SEHNR, CDR2 FQNEAQ (reference sequence). V was shortened by 1 base and J by 0 bases, with 4 bases between the two germline ends. The CDR3 covers 13 residues. CDR3 sequence: CASSLDSSYEQYF. CDR3 DNA: TGTGCCAGCAGCTTAGATAGCTCCTACGAGCAGTACTTC.

This clone was observed once. The DNA for the CDR3 is TGTGCCATTCGGGACAGGGTTACCGAAAAACTGTTTTTT. Protein product: CAIRDRVTEKLFF. The J gene is TRBJ1-4, the V gene TRBV19; 9 bases are shared with TRBD1. Trimming at V came to 10 bases and at J to 8 bases, leaving 8 bases not matched to a gene. The CDR3 extends over 13 amino acids. Germline values: CDR1 LNHDA, CDR2 SQIVND (reference sequence).

The genes are TRBV7-2 and TRBJ1-4; 11 bases are a match to TRBD1. Germline CDR1 and CDR2: SGHTA and FQGNSA. The J segment lost 8 bases and the V segment lost 5 bases, leaving 4 bases of the junction unmatched. The CDR3 runs 14 residues. In DNA, the CDR3 is TGTGCCAGCAGCCGGGACAGGGGGATGGAAAAACTGTTTTTT. Translating it yields CASSRDRGMEKLFF.

The chain recombines TRBV12-5 with TRBJ1-5, with 7 bases fitting TRBD1. CDR1 is LGHNT and CDR2 is FRNRAP in the germline V gene. This CDR3 has 17 residues. V trimming: 0 bases; J trimming: 1 base; junction bases outside the gene matches: 6. The CDR3 sequence: CASGLVVEGQSNQPQHF. CDR3 DNA: TGTGCTAGTGGTTTGGTGGTCGAGGGACAGAGCAATCAGCCCCAGCATTTT.

The V gene is TRBV7-2, the J gene TRBJ2-5; tentatively, D is TRBD2 (6 bases). Germline V lookup: CDR1 SGHTA, CDR2 FQGNSA. The germline V and J ends were trimmed by 5 bases and 5 bases, with 12 bases remaining between them. The CDR3 runs 13 residues. CDR3 sequence (DNA): TGTGCCAGCAGCCGTACCGGAGGGGAGACCCAGTACTTC. Translating gives CASSRTGGETQYF. Variable domain in full (rest from reference TRBV7-2 and TRBJ2-5): GAGVSQSPSNKVTEKGKDVELRCDPISGHTALYWYRQSLGQGLEFLIYFQGNSAPDKSGLPSDRFSAERTGGSVSTLTIQRTQQEDSAVYLCASSRTGGETQYFGPGTRLLVL.

V is TRBV13 and J is TRBJ1-1; D might be TRBD1 (6 bases). V was pared by 5 bases and J by 4 bases, with 20 bases between. CDR3 size: 16 residues. Per germline, CDR1 PRHDT and CDR2 FYEKMQ (reference sequence). The CDR3 nucleotides read TGTGCCAGCAGCGACCGACAGGTACCCCTTGGCACTGAAGCTTTCTTT. Its protein is CASSDRQVPLGTEAFF.

This clone appeared once. The gene calls are TRBV24-1 and TRBJ1-2, with D uncertain. The V and J ends lost 0 bases and 8 bases respectively, with 15 bases between them. The CDR3 is 15 amino acids. CDR1 is KGHDR, CDR2 SFDVKD, per germline. The CDR3 DNA is TGTGCCACCAGTGATTTGACGGGGTCTTTCGAGGGCTACACCTTC. It codes for CATSDLTGSFEGYTF.

The chain recombines TRBV6-2 or TRBV6-3 with TRBJ1-2; possible D gene TRBD1, 5 bases. The CDR3 is 13 amino acids. Germline loops: CDR1 MNHEY, CDR2 SVGEGT. V lost 4 bases to trimming and J lost 7 bases, with 13 bases between them. The CDR3 sequence is CASSSAGKGGYTF. The CDR3 nucleotides are TGTGCCAGCAGTTCCGCAGGGAAGGGTGGCTACACCTTC.

This clone was seen only once. CDR3 coding DNA: TGCGCCAGCAGCCACGTTGATGGGGCCCGAAGGAATGAGCAGTTCTTC. Protein sequence: CASSHVDGARRNEQFF. The chain combines TRBV4-3 with TRBJ2-1; D might be TRBD1 (5 bases). CDR1 LGHNA and CDR2 YSLEER come from the germline V gene. The CDR3 length is 16 residues. V shed 3 bases and J shed 7 bases, with 19 bases lying between them.

This chain connects TRBV5-6 to TRBJ1-1; the D gene is possibly TRBD1 (5 bases). Germline CDR1 and CDR2: SGHDT and YYEEEE. The CDR3 is 14 residues long. V was trimmed by 2 bases and J by 3 bases, leaving 11 bases between them. The DNA of the CDR3 is TGTGCCAGCAGCTTCGGGGGAGGCGACACTGAAGCTTTCTTT. Amino acids: CASSFGGGDTEAFF.

This clone was seen just once. The gene calls are TRBV4-3 and TRBJ2-7; 7 bases map to TRBD1. V gave up 3 bases and J gave up 3 bases; unmatched junction bases: 5. The CDR3 has 14 amino acids. The V gene's germline CDR1 is LGHNA and CDR2 YSLEER. The CDR3 here is CASSHQRDSYEQYF. The CDR3 DNA sequence: TGCGCCAGCAGCCACCAACGGGACAGCTACGAGCAGTACTTC.

V gene TRBV5-1 combines with J gene TRBJ2-2; D is ambiguous. Trimming removed 0 bases at V and 0 bases at J, with 6 bases between. CDR1 and CDR2 from the germline V gene are SGHRS and YFSETQ. The CDR3 is 15 amino acids. The CDR3 is CASSLEQTNTGELFF. The DNA for the CDR3 is TGCGCCAGCAGCTTGGAACAGACGAACACCGGGGAGCTGTTTTTT. The full variable domain, rest sourced from reference TRBV5-1 and TRBJ2-2, is KAGVTQTPRYLIKTRGQQVTLSCSPISGHRSVSWYQQTPGQGLQFLFEYFSETQRNKGNFPGRFSGRQFSNSRSEMNVSTLELGDSALYLCASSLEQTNTGELFFGEGSRLTVL.

J is TRBJ1-5 and V is TRBV19, with TRBD1 matching over 7 bases. Germline loops: CDR1 LNHDA, CDR2 SQIVND (reference sequence). V lost 3 bases, J lost 3 bases, and 5 bases stayed unmatched. CDR3 length: 15 residues. In nucleotides, the CDR3 is TGTGCCAGTAGTATCGGGACAGAGGCCAATCAGCCCCAGCATTTT. As protein: CASSIGTEANQPQHF.